This passage covers 3 T cell receptor beta chains from one sample sequenced in a study of cytomegalovirus exposure and HLA in healthy donors. PCR employed 60 Vbeta and 13 Jbeta primers. Assay: immunoSEQ multiplex PCR; the TCRdb copy retains only in-frame clones and omits some. Among about 93,000 clones listed, about 78% were seen once. The sample was PBMCs. The receptors were sampled from a woman aged 40-49 years in good health and CMV-seronegative.

V is TRBV28 and J is TRBJ1-2; 8 nucleotides align to TRBD1. Germline assignment: CDR1 MDHEN and CDR2 SYDVKM. Trimming removed 3 bases from V and 4 bases from J; junction bases left unmatched: 10. This CDR3 region has 16 residues. In DNA, the CDR3 is TGTGCCAGCAGTTTCAGGGCAGGGGGCCGTGGCTATGGCTACACCTTC. Protein: CASSFRAGGRGYGYTF.

V is TRBV10-1 and J is TRBJ2-5; the D gene is possibly TRBD1 (5 bases). TRBJ2-7 explains the end of the DNA better; the J call may be wrong. The CDR3 consists of 15 residues. The germline V gene has CDR1 WNHNN and CDR2 SYGVQD (reference sequence). CDR3 amino acids: CASSGGSAGFYEQYF. CDR3 nucleotides: TGCGCCAGCAGTGGAGGTTCGGCAGGGTTCTACGAGCAGTACTTC.

This chain joins TRBV9 and TRBJ2-1; no definite D call. Between the trimmed V and J ends, which lost 0 bases and 1 base, there was a span of 8 bases. The CDR3 spans 15 residues. Germline V gene sequence: CDR1 SGDLS, CDR2 YYNGEE. CDR3 amino acids: CASSVDQASYNEQFF. DNA of the CDR3: TGTGCCAGCAGCGTAGATCAGGCTTCCTACAATGAGCAGTTCTTC.